The 9 T cell receptor beta chains below come from one sample, sequenced in a study of blood T cell repertoires in COVID-19. This table comes from immunoSEQ multiplex PCR, and its TCRdb copy is limited to in-frame clones, with some not included. The sample holds roughly 52,000 clones, roughly 90% seen once. Source material: peripheral blood. The receptors derive from a man between 60 and 75 years old with active COVID-19.

The chain links TRBV4-1 to TRBJ1-2; D gene uncertain. The germline gives CDR1 MGHRA, CDR2 YSYEKL. Trimming stripped 0 bases from V and 3 bases from J, with 17 bases between. This CDR3 contains 17 residues. CDR3 nucleotides: TGCGCCAGCAGCCAAGAACCCCCGGACTCAGCGGACTATGGCTACACCTTC. This encodes CASSQEPPDSADYGYTF.

This clone was seen only once. CDR3 residues: CASSEGRHAENQPQHF. The DNA for the CDR3 is TGTGCCAGTAGTGAGGGTCGACACGCTGAAAATCAGCCCCAGCATTTT. V gene TRBV19 combines with J gene TRBJ1-5, with D uncertain. The length of the CDR3 is 16 residues. Germline V gene data show CDR1 as LNHDA and CDR2 as SQIVND (reference sequence). Trimming left V 5 bases short and J 4 bases short, with 18 bases between.

The V and J genes are TRBV6-4 and TRBJ2-2; 8 bases are a match to TRBD2. After removal of 6 bases from V and 2 bases from J, the junction contained 2 bases not matched to a gene. CDR3 length: 14 residues. CDR1 and CDR2 (germline): MRHNA, SNTAGT. The CDR3 sequence: CASRAGVNTGELFF. CDR3 coding DNA: TGTGCCAGCAGAGCGGGAGTCAACACCGGGGAGCTGTTTTTT.

This clone was recorded a few times. J is TRBJ1-5 and V is TRBV19; 7 positions match TRBD1. The germline gives CDR1 LNHDA, CDR2 SQIVND (reference sequence). Germline trimming cut 6 bases from V and 2 bases from J; bases unmatched to any gene: 7. The CDR3 consists of 15 residues. The CDR3 is CASRKGGEGNQPQHF. The CDR3 nucleotides read TGTGCCAGTAGAAAAGGGGGCGAAGGCAATCAGCCCCAGCATTTT. Together with reference TRBV19 and TRBJ1-5, the CDR3 gives the full variable domain: DGGITQSPKYLFRKEGQNVTLSCEQNLNHDAMYWYRQDPGQGLRLIYYSQIVNDFQKGDIAEGYSVSREKKESFPLTVTSAQKNPTAFYLCASRKGGEGNQPQHFGDGTRLSIL.

J is TRBJ1-2 and V is TRBV2, with D tentatively TRBD1 (5 bases). The CDR3 runs 12 residues. Germline V CDR1 and CDR2: SNHLY, FYNNEI. Trimming shortened V by 6 bases and J by 12 bases, and 17 bases separated the two germline ends. The CDR3 DNA reads TGTGCCAGCAGACAAACAGGAGCAGGGAACACCTTC. Its protein is CASRQTGAGNTF.

The chain carries TRBV30 and TRBJ1-2; 8 positions agree with TRBD1. V lost 1 base to trimming and J lost 2 bases; unmatched junction nucleotides: 0. Germline CDR1 reads GTSNPN; CDR2 reads SVGIG (reference sequence). The CDR3 runs to 13 residues. The CDR3 region has the DNA TGTGCCTGGAGTGGGACAGGGAACTATGGCTACACCTTC. It encodes CAWSGTGNYGYTF.

Worth noting for this clone: Mismatch with germline at one junction end may stem from a read error. The V gene is TRBV7-7, the J gene TRBJ2-7; perhaps TRBD1 as D (6 bases). Germline V gives CDR1 SSHAT, CDR2 FNYEAQ (reference sequence). The CDR3 contains 13 residues. The CDR3 nucleotides read TGTGCTAGCAGCATTGACAGGACCTACGAGCAGTACTTC. It codes for CASSIDRTYEQYF.

In this sample, this clone turned up once. CDR3: CSATRSLALQETQYF. The CDR3 bases are TGCAGCGCCACCCGGTCACTAGCGCTTCAAGAGACCCAGTACTTC. The gene calls are TRBV29-1 and TRBJ2-5; 7 bases agree with TRBD2. In germline, CDR1 is SQVTM, CDR2 ANQGSEA. Trimming at V came to 7 bases and at J to 2 bases, leaving 13 bases not matched to a gene. The CDR3 is 15 amino acids.

The rearrangement links TRBV3-1 (or the pseudogene TRBV3-2) to TRBJ2-5, with TRBD2 matching 13 bases. The J segment lost 4 bases and the V segment lost 6 bases, leaving 5 bases of the junction unmatched. The germline V gene encodes CDR1 LGHDT and CDR2 YNNKEL (reference sequence). This CDR3 is 15 amino acids long. CDR3 loop: CASSPWTSGRETQYF. The CDR3 DNA reads TGTGCCAGCAGTCCGTGGACTAGCGGGAGAGAGACCCAGTACTTC.